One sample yielded the 21 T cell receptor beta chains listed below, sequenced in a study of Graves' ophthalmopathy and Graves' hyperthyroidism. RNA served as the template for amplifying TCR beta CDR3 regions. Investigators did first-round RT-PCR with HTBI primers, then second-round multiplex PCR. TCRdb called the multiplex PCR reads again in MiXCR, with one record for every CDR3 protein. Of some 1.1 million distinct CDR3 sequences in the sample, less than 45% are singletons; the top ten hold 11%. Sequencing was performed on peripheral blood or thyroid tissue (not recorded which). These receptors came from an adult man with Graves' hyperthyroidism.

This chain joins TRBV25-1 and TRBJ1-6; D remains unclear. V was pared by 8 bases and J by 10 bases, with 12 bases between. Per the germline V gene, CDR1 is MGHDK and CDR2 is SYGVNS. This CDR3 has 12 residues. The CDR3 DNA reads as TGTGCCAGCTCTAACCCTGGGTCACCCCTCCACTTT. Translated, it gives CASSNPGSPLHF.

The V call is TRBV7-2, the J call TRBJ1-1; tentatively, D is TRBD1 (5 bases). This CDR3 comprises 18 residues. Germline assignment: CDR1 SGHTA and CDR2 FQGNSA. Trimming took off 2 bases at V and 3 bases at J, with 22 bases between the two ends. CDR3 bases: TGTGCCAGCAGCTTAATTTCCCGGGGAGGGGCTTGGGACACTGAAGCTTTCTTT. It is translated as CASSLISRGGAWDTEAFF.

This clonotype showed up many times. This chain connects TRBV19 to TRBJ2-7; TRBD1 matches at 8 bases. CDR1 and CDR2 (germline): LNHDA, SQIVND (reference sequence). After removal of 5 bases from V and 5 bases from J, the junction contained 5 bases not matched to a gene. There are 13 residues in the CDR3. Written as DNA, the CDR3 is TGTGCCAGTAGTCGTGGACAGGGTCACGAGCAGTACTTC. Translating gives CASSRGQGHEQYF.

The chain carries TRBV10-3 and TRBJ1-2, with D perhaps TRBD1 (5 bases). V lost 4 bases and J 8 bases, leaving 17 bases between the germline ends. The CDR3 extends over 14 amino acids. Germline V gene data show CDR1 as ENHRY and CDR2 as SYGVKD. The CDR3 coding sequence is TGTGCCATCAGTGCGGGGGTAGTTGTAGACGGCTACACCTTC. Residues: CAISAGVVVDGYTF.

Many counts were recorded for this clonotype. For the CDR3, the DNA is TGTGCCAGCAGCGGCCGGGACAGCGTTTCTCAGCAGTACTTC. Its translation is CASSGRDSVSQQYF. This chain uses TRBV9 with TRBJ2-7; TRBD1 agrees at 7 bases. The CDR3 covers 14 residues. Looked up from germline, CDR1 is SGDLS and CDR2 is YYNGEE. After removal of 3 bases from V and 8 bases from J, the junction contained 11 bases not matched to a gene.

This clonotype was seen many times. The gene calls are TRBV6-5 and TRBJ1-2, with D maybe TRBD1 (5 bases). CDR1 and CDR2 from the germline V gene are MNHEY and SVGAGI. The V end was cut by 6 bases, the J end by 7 bases, with 18 bases between. The CDR3 is 14 residues long. CDR3 sequence: CASSSDRGRGGYTF. Written as DNA, the CDR3 is TGTGCCAGCAGCTCAGACAGAGGGCGCGGTGGCTACACCTTC.

This clonotype was observed a few times. The V call is TRBV6-6, the J call TRBJ1-4, with a possible D match to TRBD1 (5 bases). Trimming took 6 bases from V and 5 from J, leaving 10 bases between them. Germline loops: CDR1 MNHNY, CDR2 SVGAGI (reference sequence). The CDR3 has 13 residues. The DNA of the CDR3 is TGTGCCAGCAGGCAGGGACGAAATGAAAAACTGTTTTTT. This encodes CASRQGRNEKLFF.

This clonotype was seen more than once but under ten times. The chain has TRBV5-6 and TRBJ1-2; D perhaps matches TRBD1 (5 bases). The V end lost 5 bases, the J end lost 8 bases, and 22 bases lay between the germline ends. The CDR3 is 15 amino acids. Germline CDR1 reads SGHDT; CDR2 reads YYEEEE. Written as DNA, the CDR3 is TGTGCCAGCAGATTGCTGGGACCCGGACGCGGCGGCTACACCTTC. It specifies CASRLLGPGRGGYTF.

The sample holds many counts of this clonotype. The genes are TRBV2 and TRBJ1-1; 7 bases are shared with TRBD1. The CDR3 extends over 12 amino acids. Germline lookup yields CDR1 SNHLY and CDR2 FYNNEI. The junction had 5 bases not matched to a gene; V was cut back by 6 bases and J by 7 bases. The CDR3 coding sequence is TGTGCCAGCAGCGATCAGGGGGTTGAAGCTTTCTTT. Its translation: CASSDQGVEAFF.

This clonotype has a handful of counts. The chain joins TRBV20-1 to TRBJ2-2, with D hard to call. V gave up 5 bases and J gave up 3 bases, with 19 bases separating them. Germline-derived CDR1 and CDR2 are DFQATT and SNEGSKA (reference sequence). The CDR3 spans 16 residues. The CDR3 protein is CSAGRTWASDTGELFF. The DNA for the CDR3 is TGCAGTGCTGGGCGAACTTGGGCCAGTGACACCGGGGAGCTGTTTTTT.

This clonotype has just a few counts. The V and J genes are TRBV30 and TRBJ1-4; unclear D gene. Germline V CDR1 and CDR2: GTSNPN, SVGIG (reference sequence). The CDR3 loop spans 10 amino acids. V gave up 8 bases and J gave up 10 bases, with 11 bases separating them. The CDR3 DNA reads TGTGCCGGAGGCTCTGGAAAACTGTTTTTT. Amino acids: CAGGSGKLFF.

The chain carries TRBV7-8 and TRBJ1-1; TRBD1 might be the D (5 bases). The V gene's germline CDR1 is SGHVS and CDR2 FQNEAQ. This CDR3 contains 14 residues. The V end lost 5 bases, the J end lost 9 bases, and 19 bases lay between the germline ends. The CDR3 sequence is CASSPQWGLPKAFF. For the CDR3, the DNA is TGTGCCAGCAGCCCCCAGTGGGGCCTCCCCAAAGCTTTCTTT.

This clonotype was recorded many times. The chain carries TRBV5-1 and TRBJ2-7; D unresolved. Trimming stripped 5 bases from V and 2 bases from J, with 14 bases between. Per the germline V gene, CDR1 is SGHRS and CDR2 is YFSETQ. The CDR3 has 14 residues. The CDR3 region has the DNA TGCGCCAGCAGGGTGGGGATGCCGGCCTACGAGCAGTACTTC. Encoded protein: CASRVGMPAYEQYF.

As concerns this clonotype: The junction shows a germline mismatch at one end, possibly a read error. The V and J genes are TRBV9 and TRBJ1-1; D perhaps matches TRBD1 (6 bases). From germline, CDR1 is SGDLS and CDR2 YYNGEE. CDR3 size: 13 residues. The CDR3: CASSPRGAGGASF. As DNA, the CDR3 is TGTGCCAGCAGCCCGCGGGGGGCGGGTGGAGCTTCCTTT.

This chain joins TRBV27 and TRBJ2-7, with a weak D call TRBD2 (5 bases). The CDR3 length is 14 residues. Per germline, CDR1 MNHEY and CDR2 SMNVEV (reference sequence). Deletions cut 7 bases from V and 3 bases from J, with 16 bases between. The CDR3 region is CASKVIRGSYEQYF. The DNA of the CDR3 is TGTGCCAGCAAGGTCATACGTGGGAGCTACGAGCAGTACTTC.

The rearrangement uses TRBV24-1 and TRBJ2-3; D is ambiguous. Germline-derived CDR1 and CDR2 are KGHDR and SFDVKD. This CDR3 spans 11 amino acids. V lost 6 bases to trimming and J lost 6 bases, with 6 bases between them. CDR3 nucleotides: TGTGCCACCAGTCATGAGGATACGCAGTATTTT. Protein: CATSHEDTQYF.

This clonotype was counted at least ten times. This chain joins TRBV29-1 and TRBJ1-4; D perhaps matches TRBD1 (6 bases). The CDR3 spans 14 residues. Germline CDR1 SQVTM, CDR2 ANQGSEA. Trimming took 1 base from V and 7 from J, leaving 13 bases between them. In nucleotides, the CDR3 is TGCAGCGTTGAAGTTAGGGAAGGGGGTGAAAAACTGTTTTTT. As protein: CSVEVREGGEKLFF.

This clonotype has ten or more counts. The CDR3 here is CASSAPGVYGYTF. For the CDR3, the DNA is TGTGCCAGCAGCGCACCAGGGGTCTATGGCTACACCTTC. The chain combines TRBV11-2 with TRBJ1-2, with D possibly being TRBD1 (6 bases). Trimming shortened V by 5 bases and J by 4 bases, and 11 bases separated the two germline ends. CDR3 length: 13 residues. CDR1 and CDR2 (germline): SGHAT, FQNNGV.

This clonotype was seen at least ten times. The J gene is TRBJ1-1, the V gene TRBV2, with D perhaps matching TRBD1 (5 bases). In germline, CDR1 is SNHLY, CDR2 FYNNEI. Trimming pared 1 base from V and 5 bases from J, leaving 11 bases between. This CDR3 has 14 amino acids. The CDR3 DNA is TGTGCCAGCAGTGAAGTAGGGGTAGGGACTGAAGCTTTCTTT. It translates to CASSEVGVGTEAFF.

This clonotype showed up many times. This sequence joins TRBV7-9 and TRBJ1-2; D possibly corresponds to TRBD1 (5 bases). CDR3 length equals 14 residues. V was pared by 0 bases and J by 5 bases, with 10 bases between. The germline V gene encodes CDR1 SEHNR and CDR2 FQNEAQ (reference sequence). The CDR3 DNA is TGTGCCAGCAGCTTAGCGGGGGGGACTTATGGCTACACCTTC. This translates into CASSLAGGTYGYTF.

J is TRBJ2-5 and V is TRBV24-1; 8 bases agree with TRBD1. Trimming at V came to 6 bases and at J to 7 bases, leaving 9 bases not matched to a gene. The CDR3 has 14 amino acids. Per germline, CDR1 KGHDR and CDR2 SFDVKD. The CDR3: CATSPSGGPGTQYF. The CDR3 DNA follows: TGTGCCACCAGTCCCTCAGGGGGCCCAGGGACCCAGTACTTC.